The 32 T cell receptor beta chains below were found in one sample sequenced in a study of CD8+ T cells in alopecia areata. Noted treatment: oral pan-JAK inhibitor, 5-10 mg twice daily. cDNA reverse transcribed from extracted RNA served as the sequencing template. Assay: immunoSEQ multiplex PCR; the TCRdb copy retains only in-frame clones and omits some. The sample lists fewer than 250,000 clones; around two fifths were seen once. This specimen consisted of CD4+ T cells sorted from blood, obtained between weeks 36 and 40, from a patient treated with tofacitinib. These receptors all come from a human donor with alopecia areata.

The chain links TRBV4-2 to TRBJ2-5, with 8 nucleotides matching TRBD2. CDR1 LGHNA and CDR2 YNFKEQ come from the germline V gene. The CDR3 has 17 residues. Unmatched junction bases numbered 11, after V lost 0 bases and J lost 5 bases. The DNA of the CDR3 is TGTGCCAGCAGCCAAGAGAGCGGGAGCTACTCTGTGGAGACCCAGTACTTC. Translated, it gives CASSQESGSYSVETQYF.

A note on this clone: Additional DNA sequences in this sample encode the identical CDR3. The chain is built from TRBV19 and TRBJ2-7, with D perhaps TRBD1 or TRBD2 (5 bases each). V shed 6 bases and J shed 2 bases, with 14 bases lying between them. The CDR3 consists of 14 residues. Germline CDR1 and CDR2: LNHDA and SQIVND (reference sequence). The CDR3 region has the DNA TGTGCCAGTAGCATATCGGGGCCACCCTACGAGCAGTACTTC. It yields the protein CASSISGPPYEQYF.

The V and J genes are TRBV29-1 and TRBJ2-7; D ambiguous. CDR3 length equals 14 residues. CDR1 is SQVTM, CDR2 ANQGSEA, per germline. Trimming removed 7 bases from V and 4 bases from J, with 20 bases in between. CDR3 coding DNA: TGCAGCGCCTCGCGGACGGTCCGTGGGTACGAGCAGTACTTC. It is translated as CSASRTVRGYEQYF.

Many counts were recorded for this clone. The chain joins TRBV5-6 to TRBJ2-1; a weak D match, TRBD1 (5 bases). The CDR3 length is 13 residues. V shed 2 bases and J shed 15 bases, with 18 bases lying between them. Germline loops: CDR1 SGHDT, CDR2 YYEEEE. CDR3 sequence (DNA): TGTGCCAGCAGCTTCAGGGCCCCAACGAACTTGTTCTTC. It codes for CASSFRAPTNLFF.

The chain combines TRBV1 with TRBJ2-5. TRBV1 is reported as a pseudogene. The length of the CDR3 is 11 residues. This CDR3 is CTSSQGETQYF. Written as DNA, the CDR3 is TGCACCAGCAGCCAGGGGGAGACCCAGTACTTC.

This clone has a handful of counts. This chain connects TRBV19 to TRBJ1-5, with D hard to call. This CDR3 spans 13 amino acids. The germline V gene has CDR1 LNHDA and CDR2 SQIVND (reference sequence). The germline V and J ends were trimmed by 6 bases and 9 bases, with 15 bases remaining between them. CDR3 sequence (DNA): TGTGCCAGTAGCGAGGCCCTACTGGGGCCCCAGCATTTT. Amino acid sequence: CASSEALLGPQHF.

This clone has just a few counts. The chain is built from TRBV29-1 and TRBJ2-7, with D perhaps TRBD1 (6 bases). This CDR3 has 13 residues. V lost 6 bases to trimming and J lost 1 base, with 13 bases between them. Germline-derived CDR1 and CDR2 are SQVTM and ANQGSEA. CDR3 bases: TGCAGCGTGCAGGACAGAGTATCCTACGAGCAGTACTTC. It specifies CSVQDRVSYEQYF.

The rearrangement uses TRBV19 and TRBJ2-1; D is perhaps TRBD1 (6 bases). Germline CDR1 and CDR2: LNHDA and SQIVND (reference sequence). The CDR3 has 14 residues. Trimming removed 4 bases at V and 6 bases at J, with 13 bases between. CDR3 protein: CASSSYRVLNEQFF. In DNA, the CDR3 is TGTGCCAGTAGTAGCTACAGGGTCCTCAATGAGCAGTTCTTC.

This clone was seen more than once but under ten times. This chain links TRBV10-3 with TRBJ2-1; 8 bases match TRBD2. CDR1 and CDR2 (germline): ENHRY, SYGVKD. The CDR3 runs to 13 residues. Trimming took 5 bases from V and 9 from J; bases not matched to a gene: 6. CDR3 sequence reads: CAISRREDSEQFF. The CDR3 DNA is TGTGCCATCAGTAGGCGGGAGGACAGTGAGCAGTTCTTC.

The chain combines TRBV29-1 with TRBJ2-5; D possibly uses TRBD1 or TRBD2 (5 bases each). The CDR3 has 14 residues. The germline gives CDR1 SQVTM, CDR2 ANQGSEA. The V end was cut by 0 bases, the J end by 2 bases, with 10 bases between. The CDR3 DNA reads TGCAGCGTTGAAGACTGGGACCGGCAAGAGACCCAGTACTTC. This encodes CSVEDWDRQETQYF.

V is TRBV6-5 and J is TRBJ2-3; possible D gene TRBD1, 6 bases. In germline, CDR1 is MNHEY, CDR2 SVGAGI. The V gene lost 6 bases and the J gene lost 2 bases, with 12 bases spanning the gap. There are 14 residues in the CDR3. For the CDR3, the DNA is TGTGCCAGCAGCTCCGACAGGAACACAGATACGCAGTATTTT. Translation: CASSSDRNTDTQYF.

The genes are TRBV19 and TRBJ1-1; D ambiguous. This CDR3 is 14 amino acids long. Germline CDR1 and CDR2: LNHDA and SQIVND (reference sequence). V was pared by 2 bases and J by 5 bases, with 12 bases between. CDR3: CASSIRRLGTEAFF. The CDR3 DNA reads as TGTGCCAGTAGTATAAGGCGGTTGGGGACTGAAGCTTTCTTT.

The V and J genes are TRBV25-1 and TRBJ2-4, with a tentative D call TRBD2 (7 bases). V shed 0 bases and J shed 12 bases, with 15 bases lying between them. The CDR3 is 14 residues long. Germline V CDR1 and CDR2: MGHDK, SYGVNS. The CDR3 DNA is TGTGCCAGCAGTGAATATGGGGGGGCAGGGTATCAGTACTTC. This sequence encodes CASSEYGGAGYQYF.

This clone has only a few counts. The V and J genes are TRBV19 and TRBJ1-1, with 7 positions matching TRBD1. The CDR3 is 12 amino acids. CDR1 LNHDA and CDR2 SQIVND come from the germline V gene (reference sequence). Losses at the gene ends were 7 bases for V and 7 bases for J; bases not matched to a gene: 6. The CDR3 DNA follows: TGTGCCAGTACCCTCCGACAGGGTGAAGCTTTCTTT. Translating it yields CASTLRQGEAFF.

The genes are TRBV19 and TRBJ2-7; 14 nucleotides align to TRBD2. Unmatched junction bases numbered 8, after V lost 4 bases and J lost 3 bases. Germline-derived CDR1 and CDR2 are LNHDA and SQIVND (reference sequence). This CDR3 has 17 amino acids. The CDR3 protein is CASSTGTSGSKGYEQYF. As DNA, the CDR3 is TGTGCCAGTAGTACCGGGACTAGCGGGAGTAAAGGCTACGAGCAGTACTTC.

This clone was observed a few times. This chain connects TRBV7-2 to TRBJ1-1; 8 bases map to TRBD1. V lost 0 bases and J lost 8; bases outside the gene matches: 14. CDR3 size: 17 residues. Germline V gene sequence: CDR1 SGHTA, CDR2 FQGNSA. The CDR3 bases are TGTGCCAGCAGCTTAGCGTACCAGGGGGCAGGGATGAGGGAAGCTTTCTTT. It yields the protein CASSLAYQGAGMREAFF.

This clone was detected only a few times. Other nucleotide sequences in the sample specify the same CDR3. J is TRBJ2-3 and V is TRBV6-5; D may be TRBD1 (6 bases). The germline CDR1 and CDR2 sequences are MNHEY and SVGAGI. The V and J ends lost 7 bases and 0 bases respectively, with 8 bases between them. This CDR3 spans 13 amino acids. CDR3 loop: CASTRGSTDTQYF. CDR3 DNA: TGTGCCAGCACCAGGGGAAGCACAGATACGCAGTATTTT.

The V call is TRBV29-1, the J call TRBJ1-2; tentative D call: TRBD1 (5 bases). V shed 5 bases and J shed 3 bases, with 13 bases lying between them. The length of the CDR3 is 13 residues. Per germline, CDR1 SQVTM and CDR2 ANQGSEA. In nucleotides, the CDR3 is TGCAGCGTTTCGGCGGGGGACTACTATGGCTACACCTTC. It encodes CSVSAGDYYGYTF.

As for this clone: This specimen includes other DNA sequences encoding the same CDR3. The gene calls are TRBV15 and TRBJ1-1; D is ambiguous. Looked up from germline, CDR1 is LNHNV and CDR2 is YYDKDF (reference sequence). The CDR3 has 11 residues. The V end lost 5 bases, the J end lost 3 bases, and 4 bases lay between the germline ends. The CDR3 is CATSRDTEAFF. The CDR3 DNA sequence: TGTGCCACCAGCCGGGACACTGAAGCTTTCTTT.

The V call is TRBV6-6, the J call TRBJ2-1, with D possibly being TRBD2 (5 bases). V lost 5 bases and J lost 0, with 11 bases in between. The length of the CDR3 is 15 residues. Germline CDR1 and CDR2: MNHNY and SVGAGI (reference sequence). The CDR3 region is CASSALASSYNEQFF. The CDR3 DNA sequence: TGTGCCAGCAGTGCCCTAGCCAGCTCCTACAATGAGCAGTTCTTC.

CDR3 coding DNA: TGTGCCAGCAGCTTAGGGCCCCCAGGGATTGGGCAGTACTTC. Encoded protein: CASSLGPPGIGQYF. This chain connects TRBV11-2 to TRBJ2-7, with D perhaps TRBD1 (5 bases). Trimming removed 1 base from V and 9 bases from J, with 16 bases in between. CDR3 length: 14 amino acids. Germline CDR1 SGHAT, CDR2 FQNNGV.

This clone was counted between two and nine times. This chain links TRBV14 with TRBJ2-1, with a weak D call TRBD2 (5 bases). The V gene's germline CDR1 is SGHDN and CDR2 FVKESK. The CDR3 loop spans 17 amino acids. The V and J ends lost 3 bases and 5 bases respectively, with 20 bases between them. CDR3 DNA: TGTGCCAGCAGCCACTTTATTCTCGGGGTTTCTAACAATGAGCAGTTCTTC. Translated, it gives CASSHFILGVSNNEQFF.

Remarks on this clone: Other DNA sequences in this sample translate to the same CDR3. V and J are TRBV20-1 and TRBJ2-5; D remains ambiguous. V lost 6 bases, J lost 1 base, and 6 bases lay in between. The CDR3 extends over 11 amino acids. Germline V gene data show CDR1 as DFQATT and CDR2 as SNEGSKA (reference sequence). The CDR3 reads CSAESQETQYF. Here the CDR3 DNA reads TGCAGTGCCGAGAGCCAAGAGACCCAGTACTTC.

This clone has only a few counts. This rearrangement joins TRBV29-1 to TRBJ1-1; unclear D gene. V gave up 7 bases and J gave up 3 bases, with 12 bases separating them. Per the germline V gene, CDR1 is SQVTM and CDR2 is ANQGSEA. This CDR3 region has 12 residues. CDR3 sequence reads: CSAFQTDTEAFF. For the CDR3, the DNA is TGCAGCGCCTTCCAAACCGACACTGAAGCTTTCTTT.

The chain has TRBV27 and TRBJ2-1; D is perhaps TRBD1 or TRBD2 (5 bases each). CDR3 length: 14 residues. V was trimmed by 2 bases and J by 5 bases, leaving 10 bases between them. Germline V gene data show CDR1 as MNHEY and CDR2 as SMNVEV (reference sequence). CDR3 residues: CASSLRDGDNEQFF. CDR3 nucleotide sequence: TGTGCCAGCAGTTTAAGGGACGGAGACAATGAGCAGTTCTTC.

This clone has only a few counts. The V call is TRBV14, the J call TRBJ1-3; unclear D gene. Germline-derived CDR1 and CDR2 are SGHDN and FVKESK. V lost 5 bases and J lost 0, with 8 bases in between. This CDR3 is 14 amino acids long. DNA of the CDR3: TGTGCCAGCAGCACTTACATCTCTGGAAACACCATATATTTT. Encoded protein: CASSTYISGNTIYF.

The chain carries TRBV30 and TRBJ1-5; the D is unclear. Germline lookup yields CDR1 GTSNPN and CDR2 SVGIG (reference sequence). Trimming stripped 2 bases from V and 5 bases from J, with 10 bases between. This CDR3 has 13 amino acids. CDR3 nucleotide sequence: TGTGCCTGGAGTCTAACAGTAGATCAGCCCCAGCATTTT. Translation gives CAWSLTVDQPQHF.

In nucleotides, the CDR3 is TGCAAGTGCTTCGGACTAGCGGATAACACCGGGGAGCTGTTTTTT. Translated: CKCFGLADNTGELFF. The rearrangement links TRBV29-1 to TRBJ2-2; 10 bases fit TRBD2. From germline, CDR1 is SQVTM and CDR2 ANQGSEA. The length of the CDR3 is 15 residues.

This clone was found once. The chain recombines TRBV7-3 with TRBJ1-1, with D perhaps matching TRBD1 (5 bases). Germline values: CDR1 SGHTA, CDR2 FQGTGA. Trimming took 6 bases from V and 4 from J, leaving 12 bases between them. The CDR3 runs 13 residues. This CDR3 reads CASSAVGGTEAFF. The CDR3 bases are TGTGCCAGCAGTGCCGTCGGGGGCACTGAAGCTTTCTTT.

The chain links TRBV5-1 to TRBJ2-7; D gene unclear. Germline V gene lookup returns CDR1 SGHRS and CDR2 YFSETQ. Trimming shortened V by 1 base and J by 5 bases, and 7 bases separated the two germline ends. CDR3 length: 12 residues. The CDR3 DNA reads TGCGCCAGCAGCTTGTCCCCAGACGAGCAGTACTTC. Its protein is CASSLSPDEQYF. The full variable domain, with the rest looked up from reference TRBV5-1 and TRBJ2-7, is KAGVTQTPRYLIKTRGQQVTLSCSPISGHRSVSWYQQTPGQGLQFLFEYFSETQRNKGNFPGRFSGRQFSNSRSEMNVSTLELGDSALYLCASSLSPDEQYFGPGTRLTVT.

In its sample, this clone was seen a few times. This sequence joins TRBV28 and TRBJ2-5; D not resolved. CDR3 length: 12 amino acids. Germline V gene lookup returns CDR1 MDHEN and CDR2 SYDVKM. Trimming took off 4 bases at V and 3 bases at J, with 6 bases between the two ends. CDR3 region: CASSSPKETQYF. The CDR3 coding sequence is TGTGCCAGCAGTTCACCGAAAGAGACCCAGTACTTC.

This clone was counted only a few times. The chain has TRBV7-6 and TRBJ2-1; D is uncertain. Germline V gives CDR1 SGHVS, CDR2 FNYEAQ. This CDR3 contains 15 residues. Deletions cut 1 base from V and 0 bases from J, with 7 bases between. The CDR3 coding sequence is TGTGCCAGCAGCTTAGGCTCGAGCTCCTACAATGAGCAGTTCTTC. Encoded protein: CASSLGSSSYNEQFF. The entire variable domain, with the rest obtained from reference TRBV7-6 and TRBJ2-1, is as follows: GAGVSQSPRYKVTKRGQDVALRCDPISGHVSLYWYRQALGQGPEFLTYFNYEAQQDKSGLPNDRFSAERPEGSISTLTIQRTEQRDSAMYRCASSLGSSSYNEQFFGPGTRLTVL.